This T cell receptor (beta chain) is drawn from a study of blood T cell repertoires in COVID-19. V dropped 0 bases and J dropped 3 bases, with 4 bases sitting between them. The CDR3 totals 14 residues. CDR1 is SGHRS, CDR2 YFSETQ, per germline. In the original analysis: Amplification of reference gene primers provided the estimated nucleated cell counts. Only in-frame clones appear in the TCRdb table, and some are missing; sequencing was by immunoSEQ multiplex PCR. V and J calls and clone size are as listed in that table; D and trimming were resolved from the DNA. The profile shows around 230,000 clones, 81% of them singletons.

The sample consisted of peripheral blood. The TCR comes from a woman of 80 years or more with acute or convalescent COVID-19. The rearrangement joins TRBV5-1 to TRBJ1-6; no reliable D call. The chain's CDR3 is CASSLGHYNSPLHF. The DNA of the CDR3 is TGCGCCAGCAGCTTGGGACACTATAATTCACCCCTCCACTTT.